This T cell receptor (beta chain) was identified during a study of blood T cell repertoires in COVID-19. The wider study: Spain, Italy and the United States supplied samples that represented acute and convalescent COVID-19. Sample material is recorded as cDNA or gDNA derived from T cells, B-cell-depleted T cells, or PBMCs.

As originally analysed: Reference gene primer amplification gave nucleated cell count estimates. Data came from immunoSEQ multiplex PCR; TCRdb stores just in-frame clones and leaves some out. V and J calls plus clone size are reproduced from that table; the DNA served to infer D and trimming. The data show 150,000 to 200,000 clones, with around 77% seen just once and about 3% held by the top ten. Germline V gene lookup returns CDR1 KGHDR and CDR2 SFDVKD. With 4 bases clipped from V and 9 bases from J, the junction kept 8 bases outside the gene matches. The CDR3 runs 16 residues. The chain has TRBV24-1 and TRBJ2-1; 13 nucleotides line up with TRBD2. The material sequenced was peripheral blood. The TCR sequence derives from a man between 65 and 85 years old with acute or convalescent COVID-19. CDR3 bases: TGTGCCACCAGTGAGCCTACTAGCGGGAGGGCCGGTGAGCAGTTCTTC. Translation: CATSEPTSGRAGEQFF.